This T cell receptor (beta chain) was retrieved from a study of blood T cell repertoires in COVID-19. Study as a whole: Some COVID-19 samples were acute and others convalescent; all came from the United States, Italy and Spain. Sources were T cells, B-cell-depleted T cells, or PBMCs; the material itself was cDNA or gDNA.

Per the original methods: Using reference gene primer amplification, nucleated cell counts were estimated. Generated by immunoSEQ multiplex PCR, the TCRdb table keeps only in-frame clones and is missing some. Clone size and V and J calls were adopted from that table, with D and trimming inferred from the DNA. The top ten hold around 25% of the sample, which has roughly 26,000 clones, 87% seen once. CDR1 and CDR2 from the germline V gene are SGHTA and FQGNSA. With 6 bases clipped from V and 1 base from J, the junction kept 10 bases outside the gene matches. The CDR3 totals 16 residues. The TCR sequence derives from a human donor with active COVID-19. The donor label of this sample is uncertain. The sample comprised peripheral blood. This chain links TRBV7-2 with TRBJ2-7; 9 nucleotides match TRBD2. The CDR3 nucleotides are TGTGCCAGCAGTTGGACTAGCGCATATCTATCCTACGAGCAGTACTTC. This translates into CASSWTSAYLSYEQYF.